A selection of T cell receptor beta chains follows, all from one sample in a study of shared clonotypes between healthy human individuals. Clones were sequenced by immunoSEQ multiplex PCR, and TCRdb holds only the in-frame ones, with some missing. The sample has 2 million to 2.5 million clones, 85% to 95% seen once; the top ten hold 0.39%. Source material: naive CD4+ T cells from PBMCs. These receptors all come from a man younger than 35 in good health. Some clones in this sample may be carry-over from other donors' samples. CDR3s include the opening cysteine and the closing phenylalanine or tryptophan. The order of the fields is J gene, V gene, clone size, D gene, CDR3 protein, CDR3 DNA. The D gene is left open where the match is weak. Size values are once, few and many counts, or a class for expanded clones, and some rows have none.

J gene: TRBJ2-3
V gene: TRBV9
clone size: NA
D gene: TRBD2
CDR3 protein: CASSVGAGRADTQYF
CDR3 DNA: TGTGCCAGCAGCGTAGGGGCGGGGAGGGCAGATACGCAGTATTTT

J gene: TRBJ1-4
V gene: TRBV29-1
clone size: NA
D gene: NA
CDR3 protein: CSVEKDNEKLFF
CDR3 DNA: TGCAGCGTTGAAAAGGATAATGAAAAACTGTTTTTT

J gene: TRBJ1-5
V gene: TRBV27
clone size: NA
D gene: NA
CDR3 protein: CASSFRGGDQPQHF
CDR3 DNA: TGTGCCAGCAGTTTTAGGGGAGGGGATCAGCCCCAGCATTTT

J gene: TRBJ2-7
V gene: TRBV10-3
clone size: NA
D gene: NA
CDR3 protein: CATVNPRERAPYEQYF
CDR3 DNA: TGTGCCACCGTAAACCCTCGGGAAAGGGCCCCCTACGAGCAGTACTTC

J gene: TRBJ1-5
V gene: TRBV28
clone size: NA
D gene: NA
CDR3 protein: CASSGSVGQGKSQPQHF
CDR3 DNA: TGTGCCAGCAGTGGTTCCGTGGGGCAGGGGAAGAGTCAGCCCCAGCATTTT

J gene: TRBJ1-4
V gene: TRBV7-8
clone size: NA
D gene: NA
CDR3 protein: CASSPLGQGREKLFF
CDR3 DNA: TGTGCCAGCAGCCCCCTAGGGCAGGGGAGGGAAAAACTGTTTTTT

J gene: TRBJ1-5
V gene: TRBV6-5
clone size: NA
D gene: NA
CDR3 protein: CAVGGYSNQPQHF
CDR3 DNA: TGTGCCGTAGGGGGTTATAGCAATCAGCCCCAGCATTTT

J gene: TRBJ1-2
V gene: TRBV5-1
clone size: NA
D gene: NA
CDR3 protein: CASSLVGLGTTNYGYTF
CDR3 DNA: TGCGCCAGCAGCTTGGTAGGTTTGGGCACGACTAACTATGGCTACACCTTC

J gene: TRBJ1-2
V gene: TRBV6-1
clone size: NA
D gene: NA
CDR3 protein: CASFVGGTSNYGYTF
CDR3 DNA: TGTGCCAGCTTTGTCGGGGGGACCTCTAACTATGGCTACACCTTC

J gene: TRBJ1-4
V gene: TRBV5-6
clone size: NA
D gene: NA
CDR3 protein: CASSRGTGRGEKLFF
CDR3 DNA: TGTGCCAGCAGCCGGGGGACGGGGAGAGGAGAAAAACTGTTTTTT

J gene: TRBJ2-5
V gene: TRBV19
clone size: NA
D gene: NA
CDR3 protein: CASAPTGGGTQYF
CDR3 DNA: TGTGCCAGTGCGCCTACCGGGGGCGGGACCCAGTACTTC

J gene: TRBJ2-1
V gene: TRBV7-2
clone size: few
D gene: TRBD2
CDR3 protein: CASSRSGSSYNEQFF
CDR3 DNA: TGTGCCAGCAGCCGTAGCGGGAGCTCCTACAATGAGCAGTTCTTC

J gene: TRBJ2-7
V gene: TRBV30
clone size: NA
D gene: TRBD2
CDR3 protein: CAWSTLLQREGQYF
CDR3 DNA: TGTGCCTGGAGTACCCTACTTCAGCGGGAGGGCCAATACTTC

J gene: TRBJ1-4
V gene: TRBV18
clone size: NA
D gene: NA
CDR3 protein: CASSPRGDGDEKLFF
CDR3 DNA: TGTGCCAGCTCACCCCGGGGGGACGGGGACGAAAAACTGTTTTTT

J gene: TRBJ1-2
V gene: TRBV13
clone size: NA
D gene: NA
CDR3 protein: CASSLAGARGYTF
CDR3 DNA: TGTGCCAGCAGCTTAGCGGGGGCGCGAGGCTACACCTTC

J gene: TRBJ1-1
V gene: TRBV9
clone size: few
D gene: TRBD1
CDR3 protein: CASSVQGAVNTEAFF
CDR3 DNA: TGTGCCAGCAGCGTCCAGGGGGCCGTGAACACTGAAGCTTTCTTT

J gene: TRBJ1-1
V gene: TRBV5-1
clone size: NA
D gene: NA
CDR3 protein: CASSLPGIGTEAFF
CDR3 DNA: TGCGCCAGCAGCTTACCGGGGATTGGCACTGAAGCTTTCTTT

J gene: TRBJ2-7
V gene: TRBV10-3
clone size: NA
D gene: TRBD1
CDR3 protein: CAISTGQGSYEQYF
CDR3 DNA: TGTGCCATCAGTACGGGACAGGGGTCCTACGAGCAGTACTTC

J gene: TRBJ2-7
V gene: TRBV10-3
clone size: NA
D gene: NA
CDR3 protein: CAISGNSYEQYF
CDR3 DNA: TGTGCCATCAGTGGCAATTCCTACGAGCAGTACTTC

J gene: TRBJ2-5
V gene: TRBV15
clone size: NA
D gene: NA
CDR3 protein: CATSARAGPQETQYF
CDR3 DNA: TGTGCCACCAGCGCCCGGGCAGGGCCCCAAGAGACCCAGTACTTC

J gene: TRBJ2-5
V gene: TRBV6-6
clone size: NA
D gene: TRBD1
CDR3 protein: CASRPTGSIETQYF
CDR3 DNA: TGTGCCAGCAGACCGACAGGGAGTATAGAGACCCAGTACTTC

J gene: TRBJ2-7
V gene: TRBV13
clone size: NA
D gene: TRBD2
CDR3 protein: CASSLGRGVYEQYF
CDR3 DNA: TGTGCCAGCAGCTTAGGCCGGGGGGTCTACGAGCAGTACTTC

J gene: TRBJ1-2
V gene: TRBV5-1
clone size: once
D gene: TRBD1
CDR3 protein: CASSDRDRVSAGYTF
CDR3 DNA: TGCGCCAGCAGCGACCGGGACAGGGTTTCTGCTGGCTACACCTTC

J gene: TRBJ1-3
V gene: TRBV30
clone size: NA
D gene: NA
CDR3 protein: CAWSVAGGNTIYF
CDR3 DNA: TGTGCCTGGAGTGTAGCCGGGGGAAACACCATATATTTT

J gene: TRBJ2-3
V gene: TRBV7-3
clone size: NA
D gene: NA
CDR3 protein: CASSPRGHSSTDTQYF
CDR3 DNA: TGTGCCAGCAGCCCCAGGGGACACTCTAGCACAGATACGCAGTATTTT

J gene: TRBJ1-3
V gene: TRBV7-6
clone size: NA
D gene: NA
CDR3 protein: CASSLSNSGGARMDTIYF
CDR3 DNA: TGTGCCAGCAGCTTATCTAACTCGGGCGGGGCGAGAATGGACACCATATATTTT

J gene: TRBJ2-5
V gene: TRBV7-2
clone size: NA
D gene: NA
CDR3 protein: CASSQGGTQYF
CDR3 DNA: TGTGCCAGCAGTCAGGGGGGGACCCAGTACTTC

J gene: TRBJ2-5
V gene: TRBV7-3
clone size: NA
D gene: NA
CDR3 protein: CASSPWTGETQYF
CDR3 DNA: TGTGCCAGCAGCCCTTGGACTGGGGAGACCCAGTACTTC

J gene: TRBJ2-1
V gene: TRBV11-1
clone size: NA
D gene: NA
CDR3 protein: CASSLAGQIPDEQFF
CDR3 DNA: TGTGCCAGCAGCCTTGCGGGTCAGATCCCCGATGAGCAGTTCTTC

J gene: TRBJ2-7
V gene: TRBV7-2
clone size: NA
D gene: NA
CDR3 protein: CASSYDGYEQYF
CDR3 DNA: TGTGCCAGCAGCTATGACGGCTACGAGCAGTACTTC

J gene: TRBJ2-1
V gene: TRBV5-5
clone size: NA
D gene: NA
CDR3 protein: CASSLDQGGYNEQFF
CDR3 DNA: TGTGCCAGCAGCTTGGATCAGGGCGGCTACAATGAGCAGTTCTTC

J gene: TRBJ1-1
V gene: TRBV19
clone size: NA
D gene: TRBD1
CDR3 protein: CASSRRRTGETEAFF
CDR3 DNA: TGTGCCAGTAGCAGGAGGAGGACAGGGGAAACTGAAGCTTTCTTT

J gene: TRBJ2-1
V gene: TRBV5-5
clone size: NA
D gene: NA
CDR3 protein: CASSRSGPYNEQFF
CDR3 DNA: TGTGCCAGCAGCCGTTCGGGACCATACAATGAGCAGTTCTTC

J gene: TRBJ2-1
V gene: TRBV6-1
clone size: few
D gene: NA
CDR3 protein: CASAGVNEQFF
CDR3 DNA: TGTGCCAGCGCCGGGGTCAATGAGCAGTTCTTC

J gene: TRBJ1-1
V gene: TRBV7-9
clone size: NA
D gene: NA
CDR3 protein: CASSLVVGHTEAFF
CDR3 DNA: TGTGCCAGCAGCTTAGTGGTGGGGCACACTGAAGCTTTCTTT

J gene: TRBJ1-1
V gene: TRBV11-2
clone size: few
D gene: NA
CDR3 protein: CASSLGPQEGRTEAFF
CDR3 DNA: TGTGCCAGCAGCTTAGGCCCACAGGAGGGCCGGACTGAAGCTTTCTTT

J gene: TRBJ2-2
V gene: TRBV7-3
clone size: NA
D gene: TRBD2
CDR3 protein: CASSVLADGELFF
CDR3 DNA: TGTGCCAGCAGCGTACTAGCGGACGGGGAGCTGTTTTTT

J gene: TRBJ2-7
V gene: TRBV12-5
clone size: NA
D gene: TRBD1
CDR3 protein: CASGLVTGVRYEQYF
CDR3 DNA: TGTGCTAGTGGTTTGGTAACAGGGGTTAGGTACGAGCAGTACTTC

J gene: TRBJ1-4
V gene: TRBV25-1
clone size: NA
D gene: NA
CDR3 protein: CASSETTGTLSRNEKLFF
CDR3 DNA: TGTGCCAGCAGTGAAACAACCGGGACACTTTCGAGGAATGAAAAACTGTTTTTT

J gene: TRBJ1-5
V gene: TRBV18
clone size: NA
D gene: NA
CDR3 protein: CASSPGQSHNQPQHF
CDR3 DNA: TGTGCCAGCTCACCGGGGCAATCCCACAATCAGCCCCAGCATTTT

J gene: TRBJ2-5
V gene: TRBV28
clone size: NA
D gene: NA
CDR3 protein: CASGAGYQETQYF
CDR3 DNA: TGTGCCAGCGGGGCGGGGTACCAAGAGACCCAGTACTTC

J gene: TRBJ1-1
V gene: TRBV6-1
clone size: NA
D gene: NA
CDR3 protein: CASRSPGRGNTEAFF
CDR3 DNA: TGTGCCAGCAGATCACCAGGGAGGGGGAACACTGAAGCTTTCTTT

J gene: TRBJ1-3
V gene: TRBV18
clone size: NA
D gene: NA
CDR3 protein: CASSATGSGNTIYF
CDR3 DNA: TGTGCCAGCTCGGCCACAGGCTCTGGAAACACCATATATTTT

J gene: TRBJ2-7
V gene: TRBV27
clone size: NA
D gene: NA
CDR3 protein: CASTRLGAQGEQYF
CDR3 DNA: TGTGCCAGCACCCGTCTGGGGGCGCAGGGCGAGCAGTACTTC

J gene: TRBJ2-7
V gene: TRBV19
clone size: NA
D gene: NA
CDR3 protein: CASSIHDGGGYEQYF
CDR3 DNA: TGTGCCAGTAGTATTCATGATGGAGGAGGCTACGAGCAGTACTTC

J gene: TRBJ1-1
V gene: TRBV28
clone size: once
D gene: NA
CDR3 protein: CATPPASLPEEAFF
CDR3 DNA: TGTGCCACCCCCCCAGCTTCTCTTCCAGAGGAAGCTTTCTTT

J gene: TRBJ1-1
V gene: TRBV10-2
clone size: few
D gene: NA
CDR3 protein: CASSVGLNTEAFF
CDR3 DNA: TGCGCCAGCAGTGTCGGCCTGAACACTGAAGCTTTCTTT

J gene: TRBJ2-7
V gene: TRBV4-1
clone size: NA
D gene: TRBD2
CDR3 protein: CASSQTSAGPYEQYF
CDR3 DNA: TGCGCCAGCAGCCAGACCTCAGCGGGACCCTACGAGCAGTACTTC

J gene: TRBJ1-5
V gene: TRBV28
clone size: NA
D gene: NA
CDR3 protein: CASSFPSPGARQPQHF
CDR3 DNA: TGTGCCAGCAGTTTTCCATCGCCAGGGGCGCGGCAGCCCCAGCATTTT

J gene: TRBJ1-4
V gene: TRBV11-2
clone size: NA
D gene: TRBD1
CDR3 protein: CASSSDREFGEKLFF
CDR3 DNA: TGTGCCAGCAGCTCCGACAGGGAATTTGGCGAAAAACTGTTTTTT

J gene: TRBJ2-7
V gene: TRBV6-1
clone size: NA
D gene: NA
CDR3 protein: CASSGRAGGSYEQYF
CDR3 DNA: TGTGCCAGCAGTGGTCGCGCAGGGGGGTCTTACGAGCAGTACTTC